One and the same sample provided the 22 T cell receptor beta chains below, sequenced in a study of blood T cell repertoires in COVID-19. This table comes from immunoSEQ multiplex PCR, and its TCRdb copy is limited to in-frame clones, with some not included. The sample consists of about 200,000 clones, just over 85% of them appearing once. Material for sequencing was peripheral blood. The receptors derive from a man aged 18 to 29 with active or convalescent COVID-19.

The rearrangement joins TRBV28 to TRBJ1-2; 10 bases are shared with TRBD1. Germline loops: CDR1 MDHEN, CDR2 SYDVKM. V gave up 6 bases and J gave up 1 base; unmatched junction bases: 14. This CDR3 contains 18 residues. CDR3 DNA: TGTGCCAGCAGGCGACGACCGGGACAGGGGACCTATAACTATGGCTACACCTTC. Translating it yields CASRRRPGQGTYNYGYTF.

A few counts support this clone. The CDR3, as DNA: TGCGCCAGCAGCTCGTCGCCTTCGGGGGGCGCGTATGAAAAACTGTTTTTT. Translated: CASSSSPSGGAYEKLFF. V is TRBV5-1 and J is TRBJ1-4; TRBD1 is a possible D gene (6 bases). The CDR3 consists of 17 residues. The ends were cut back, 3 bases at V and 6 bases at J, with 21 bases in the middle. Germline V CDR1 and CDR2: SGHRS, YFSETQ.

The V gene is TRBV29-1, the J gene TRBJ1-1; a weak D match, TRBD1 (6 bases). This CDR3 region has 14 residues. Germline CDR1 SQVTM, CDR2 ANQGSEA. The V and J ends lost 0 bases and 10 bases respectively, with 18 bases between them. Here the CDR3 reads CSVEEGAGLRGAFF. The CDR3 DNA sequence: TGCAGCGTTGAAGAGGGGGCAGGGTTACGGGGAGCTTTCTTT.

The chain couples TRBV27 to TRBJ2-1; no reliable D call. V shed 1 base and J shed 6 bases, with 4 bases lying between them. Germline CDR1 is MNHEY and CDR2 is SMNVEV (reference sequence). The CDR3 sequence is 12 residues long. In DNA, the CDR3 is TGTGCCAGCAGTTTATGGCTCAATGAGCAGTTCTTC. Amino acid sequence: CASSLWLNEQFF.

The CDR3 region is CASSLHGQGNNEQFF. The CDR3, as DNA: TGTGCCAGCAGTTTACATGGACAGGGAAACAATGAGCAGTTCTTC. This chain uses TRBV28 with TRBJ2-1, with 8 positions matching TRBD1. The CDR3 has 15 residues. V was clipped by 2 bases and J by 5 bases; unmatched bases: 5. Looked up from germline, CDR1 is MDHEN and CDR2 is SYDVKM.

In its sample, this clone was seen a few times. The V gene is TRBV7-9, the J gene TRBJ2-2; D is perhaps TRBD2 (6 bases). Germline loops: CDR1 SEHNR, CDR2 FQNEAQ (reference sequence). The CDR3 totals 15 residues. The V gene lost 3 bases and the J gene lost 4 bases, with 12 bases spanning the gap. CDR3 bases: TGTGCCAGCAGCTTGGCGGGACGAACCACCGGGGAGCTGTTTTTT. It codes for CASSLAGRTTGELFF.

This CDR3 is CASSPPGGAEGYTF. CDR3 DNA: TGTGCCAGCAGTCCGCCTGGAGGGGCCGAAGGCTACACCTTC. The chain links TRBV7-9 to TRBJ1-2; perhaps TRBD1 as D (5 bases). V dropped 6 bases and J dropped 8 bases, with 19 bases sitting between them. From germline, CDR1 is SEHNR and CDR2 FQNEAQ (reference sequence). This CDR3 spans 14 amino acids.

This sequence joins TRBV3-1 (or the pseudogene TRBV3-2) and TRBJ1-1; 7 positions match TRBD1. The CDR3 has 18 amino acids. V was clipped by 3 bases and J by 4 bases; unmatched bases: 17. The germline V gene encodes CDR1 LGHDT and CDR2 YNNKEL (reference sequence). CDR3 amino acids: CASSHSAKRRGLVTEAFF. In DNA form, the CDR3 reads TGTGCCAGCAGCCATTCTGCTAAAAGAAGGGGGCTTGTCACTGAAGCTTTCTTT.

The rearrangement uses TRBV15 and TRBJ1-1, with D unresolved. The V gene lost 0 bases and the J gene lost 3 bases, with 11 bases spanning the gap. The CDR3 runs to 15 residues. Germline V gives CDR1 LNHNV, CDR2 YYDKDF (reference sequence). The CDR3 is CATSRDRGLDTEAFF. The DNA of the CDR3 is TGTGCCACCAGCAGAGATAGAGGTCTTGACACTGAAGCTTTCTTT. Full variable domain (missing parts from reference TRBV15 and TRBJ1-1): DAMVIQNPRYQVTQFGKPVTLSCSQTLNHNVMYWYQQKSSQAPKLLFHYYDKDFNNEADTPDNFQSRRPNTSFCFLDIRSPGLGDTAMYLCATSRDRGLDTEAFFGQGTRLTVV.

V gene TRBV7-8 combines with J gene TRBJ1-5, with 7 nucleotides matching TRBD1. Trimming took 2 bases from V and 4 from J; bases not matched to a gene: 5. The CDR3 totals 15 residues. CDR1 is SGHVS, CDR2 FQNEAQ, per germline. CDR3 loop: CASSLLAGGNQPQHF. The CDR3 DNA sequence: TGTGCCAGCAGCTTATTGGCAGGGGGAAATCAGCCCCAGCATTTT.

The rearrangement uses TRBV4-2 and TRBJ2-3, with 8 bases fitting TRBD2. With 1 base clipped from V and 0 bases from J, the junction kept 9 bases outside the gene matches. Germline CDR1 reads LGHNA; CDR2 reads YNFKEQ. CDR3 size: 18 residues. This CDR3 reads CASSQGVRGGRSTDTQYF. The CDR3 DNA reads TGTGCCAGCAGCCAAGGGGTCCGTGGCGGGAGGAGCACAGATACGCAGTATTTT.

This clone was detected a few times. The genes are TRBV19 and TRBJ1-1; D remains ambiguous. CDR3 size: 15 residues. V lost 6 bases to trimming and J lost 2 bases, with 16 bases between them. From germline, CDR1 is LNHDA and CDR2 SQIVND (reference sequence). CDR3 loop: CASSLLRFGNTEAFF. The CDR3 bases are TGTGCCAGTAGCCTCCTCAGGTTTGGTAACACTGAAGCTTTCTTT.

The chain couples TRBV5-1 to TRBJ2-2; the D gene is possibly TRBD1 (6 bases). The CDR3 runs 12 residues. Germline assignment: CDR1 SGHRS and CDR2 YFSETQ. The V and J ends lost 2 bases and 9 bases respectively, with 8 bases between them. The CDR3 region has the DNA TGCGCCAGCAGCTTACAGGGAAGGGAGCTGTTTTTT. Translated: CASSLQGRELFF. The full variable domain, in which reference TRBV5-1 and TRBJ2-2 provide the parts outside the CDR3, is KAGVTQTPRYLIKTRGQQVTLSCSPISGHRSVSWYQQTPGQGLQFLFEYFSETQRNKGNFPGRFSGRQFSNSRSEMNVSTLELGDSALYLCASSLQGRELFFGEGSRLTVL.

The V call is TRBV28, the J call TRBJ1-2; 8 positions agree with TRBD1. CDR1 and CDR2 (germline): MDHEN, SYDVKM. V shed 3 bases, J shed 4 bases, and the junction held 4 bases outside the gene matches. The CDR3 spans 14 residues. The CDR3 loop is CASSFQGAGYGYTF. CDR3 sequence (DNA): TGTGCCAGCAGTTTTCAGGGGGCTGGCTATGGCTACACCTTC.

The chain recombines TRBV24-1 with TRBJ2-1; 11 nucleotides align to TRBD2. Germline values: CDR1 KGHDR, CDR2 SFDVKD. With 4 bases clipped from V and 0 bases from J, the junction kept 4 bases outside the gene matches. The CDR3 is 17 residues long. The CDR3 here is CATSETTSGNSYNEQFF. The CDR3 coding sequence is TGTGCCACCAGTGAGACGACTAGCGGGAACTCCTACAATGAGCAGTTCTTC.

This clone was seen more than once but under ten times. The chain joins TRBV30 to TRBJ1-4, with unresolved D. There are 14 residues in the CDR3. Per germline, CDR1 GTSNPN and CDR2 SVGIG (reference sequence). V shed 2 bases and J shed 4 bases, with 11 bases lying between them. The CDR3 sequence: CAWSWAGRNEKLFF. CDR3 bases: TGTGCCTGGAGTTGGGCAGGCCGTAATGAAAAACTGTTTTTT.

This clone was seen ten or more times. The chain recombines TRBV5-1 with TRBJ1-2, with 7 bases matching TRBD1. The ends lost 3 bases at V and 2 bases at J; junction bases unmatched: 1. Looked up from germline, CDR1 is SGHRS and CDR2 is YFSETQ. This CDR3 has 13 residues. CDR3 coding DNA: TGCGCCAGCAGCTCGACAGGGAACTATGGCTACACCTTC. It encodes CASSSTGNYGYTF.

V usage is TRBV4-2 and J usage is TRBJ1-5; TRBD1 matches 7 bases. The CDR3 sequence is 16 residues long. Looked up from germline, CDR1 is LGHNA and CDR2 is YNFKEQ. After removal of 0 bases from V and 5 bases from J, the junction contained 7 bases not matched to a gene. The CDR3 spells CASSQDGARGDQPQHF. The CDR3 DNA reads as TGTGCCAGCAGCCAAGATGGAGCCAGGGGGGATCAGCCCCAGCATTTT.

This clone was counted once. The chain carries TRBV7-6 and TRBJ2-1; 8 nucleotides match TRBD1. CDR1 and CDR2 (germline): SGHVS, FNYEAQ. V trimming: 0 bases; J trimming: 1 base; junction bases outside the gene matches: 5. The CDR3 is made up of 17 amino acids. The CDR3 coding sequence is TGTGCCAGCAGCTTAGCGCCAGGGGGCAGATCCTACAATGAGCAGTTCTTC. Protein product: CASSLAPGGRSYNEQFF.

In DNA form, the CDR3 reads TGTGCCTGGGGGGGACTAGCGGGAGTCAGCACAGATACGCAGTATTTT. Translation: CAWGGLAGVSTDTQYF. This chain joins TRBV30 and TRBJ2-3; 14 nucleotides agree with TRBD2. CDR1 is GTSNPN, CDR2 SVGIG, per germline (reference sequence). After removal of 5 bases from V and 0 bases from J, the junction contained 4 bases not matched to a gene. The CDR3 length is 16 residues.

The genes are TRBV10-2 and TRBJ1-6; weak D call: TRBD1 (5 bases). The CDR3 contains 14 residues. Germline loops: CDR1 WSHSY, CDR2 SAAADI. Trimming pared 4 bases from V and 7 bases from J, leaving 11 bases between. The CDR3 loop is CASSGPDRNSPLHF. The CDR3 coding sequence is TGCGCCAGCAGTGGCCCCGACAGAAATTCACCCCTCCACTTT.

The rearrangement uses TRBV4-3 and TRBJ1-5, with 8 positions matching TRBD1. This CDR3 is built from 13 residues. Germline CDR1 reads LGHNA; CDR2 reads YSLEER. The trim removed 5 bases at V and 6 bases at J, leaving 3 bases unmatched. For the CDR3, the DNA is TGCGCCAGCAGCTGGGACAGGACTCAGCCCCAGCATTTT. Translation gives CASSWDRTQPQHF.